Below, 20 T cell receptor beta chains from the same sample are listed, as sequenced in a study of blood T cell repertoires in COVID-19. The data were produced by immunoSEQ multiplex PCR, yet TCRdb's version contains in-frame clones alone and is incomplete. The data show some 70,000 clones, with more than 85% seen just once and 0.5% to 0.7% held by the top ten. The sample was peripheral blood. The source of these receptors is a man in his sixties with acute or convalescent COVID-19.

The chain combines TRBV7-2 with TRBJ2-1, with TRBD2 identical over 9 bases. The V gene end was trimmed by 1 base and the J gene end by 4 bases; junction bases not matched to a gene: 2. This CDR3 comprises 15 residues. In germline, CDR1 is SGHTA, CDR2 FQGNSA. The CDR3: CASSLGSGGYNEQFF. CDR3 DNA: TGTGCCAGCAGCTTAGGCAGCGGGGGGTACAATGAGCAGTTCTTC.

The rearrangement uses TRBV27 and TRBJ2-7; the match to TRBD1 covers 9 bases. With 6 bases clipped from V and 4 bases from J, the junction kept 7 bases outside the gene matches. CDR3 length: 14 residues. Germline CDR1 and CDR2: MNHEY and SMNVEV (reference sequence). The CDR3 coding sequence is TGTGCCAGCAGGACCGGGACAGGGACGTACGAGCAGTACTTC. This encodes CASRTGTGTYEQYF.

The chain combines TRBV24-1 with TRBJ1-2; TRBD1 aligns across 10 bases. Germline assignment: CDR1 KGHDR and CDR2 SFDVKD. Trimming took 3 bases from V and 4 from J; bases not matched to a gene: 7. The CDR3 is 16 residues long. The CDR3 is CATSDDGTGDSYGYTF. As DNA, the CDR3 is TGTGCCACCAGTGATGACGGGACAGGGGATTCCTATGGCTACACCTTC.

V is TRBV5-6 and J is TRBJ2-7; a weak D match, TRBD1 (5 bases). This CDR3 contains 13 residues. CDR1 and CDR2 from the germline V gene are SGHDT and YYEEEE. The ends were cut back, 3 bases at V and 6 bases at J, with 13 bases in the middle. The CDR3 is CASSYDRSSEQYF. CDR3 in DNA: TGTGCCAGCAGCTACGACAGATCGTCCGAGCAGTACTTC.

The chain joins TRBV13 to TRBJ1-3; TRBD1 matches at 9 bases. Trimming at V came to 3 bases and at J to 2 bases, leaving 2 bases not matched to a gene. Germline loops: CDR1 PRHDT, CDR2 FYEKMQ (reference sequence). The CDR3 length is 15 residues. The CDR3 loop reads CASSFTGGPGNTIYF. Written as DNA, the CDR3 is TGTGCCAGCAGCTTTACAGGGGGCCCTGGAAACACCATATATTTT.

The chain is built from TRBV19 and TRBJ2-5; 7 bases fit TRBD1. The CDR3 sequence is 15 residues long. Germline V gives CDR1 LNHDA, CDR2 SQIVND (reference sequence). The junction had 8 bases not matched to a gene; V was cut back by 6 bases and J by 1 base. CDR3 sequence (DNA): TGTGCCAGTAGACCCCAGACAGGGCTCCAAGAGACCCAGTACTTC. Its protein product is CASRPQTGLQETQYF.

This chain joins TRBV29-1 and TRBJ2-7; D possibly corresponds to TRBD1 (6 bases). This CDR3 is built from 14 residues. The V gene lost 4 bases and the J gene lost 2 bases, with 15 bases spanning the gap. The germline V gene has CDR1 SQVTM and CDR2 ANQGSEA. DNA for the CDR3: TGCAGCGTTGCCACAGGGCCCTTAACCTACGAGCAGTACTTC. This encodes CSVATGPLTYEQYF.

The chain combines TRBV9 with TRBJ2-1, with TRBD2 identical over 7 bases. This CDR3 spans 15 amino acids. From germline, CDR1 is SGDLS and CDR2 YYNGEE. V trimming: 4 bases; J trimming: 4 bases; junction bases outside the gene matches: 8. CDR3 bases: TGTGCCAGCAGCCCCCAGCGGGGACCTTACAATGAGCAGTTCTTC. Translating it yields CASSPQRGPYNEQFF.

This chain links TRBV11-3 with TRBJ2-1; D remains ambiguous. The CDR3 extends over 13 amino acids. Germline V gene lookup returns CDR1 SGHNT and CDR2 YENEEA. With 4 bases removed from V and 3 bases from J, the gap between germline ends came to 7 bases. The CDR3: CASSSSLYNEQFF. The CDR3 DNA reads as TGTGCCAGCAGCTCGAGTCTCTACAATGAGCAGTTCTTC.

This clone has more than one count but fewer than ten. The chain joins TRBV5-1 to TRBJ2-7; D possibly corresponds to TRBD1 (5 bases). CDR1 is SGHRS, CDR2 YFSETQ, per germline. The CDR3 covers 14 residues. Trimming removed 1 base from V and 0 bases from J, with 8 bases in between. The CDR3: CASSLQGLSYEQYF. The CDR3 nucleotides are TGCGCCAGCAGCTTGCAGGGCCTCTCCTACGAGCAGTACTTC.

The V gene is TRBV29-1, the J gene TRBJ2-7; D possibly corresponds to TRBD1 (5 bases). Trimming stripped 8 bases from V and 0 bases from J, with 29 bases between. CDR1 is SQVTM and CDR2 is ANQGSEA in the germline V gene. This CDR3 region has 18 residues. The CDR3 sequence: CSPKPLGARYLGSYEQYF. CDR3 nucleotide sequence: TGCAGCCCGAAGCCCTTAGGGGCTCGGTACCTGGGCTCCTACGAGCAGTACTTC.

The CDR3 DNA sequence: TGCAGCGCCCGCCCAAGGCTAGTCCAAGAGACCCAGTACTTC. It yields the protein CSARPRLVQETQYF. The J gene is TRBJ2-5, the V gene TRBV29-1; no firm D call. The CDR3 is 14 residues long. V shed 7 bases and J shed 1 base, with 16 bases lying between them. The germline V gene encodes CDR1 SQVTM and CDR2 ANQGSEA.

The CDR3 sequence: CASGLAGGQYF. The CDR3 bases are TGTGCCAGCGGACTAGCGGGAGGGCAGTACTTC. This chain joins TRBV2 and TRBJ2-4; 15 bases line up with TRBD2. Trimming at V came to 8 bases and at J to 13 bases, leaving 0 bases not matched to a gene. The CDR3 is made up of 11 amino acids. Germline V gene sequence: CDR1 SNHLY, CDR2 FYNNEI.

In the case of this clone: Germline and junction disagree at one end, which may indicate a read error. The V gene is TRBV27, the J gene TRBJ1-5; TRBD1 might be the D (5 bases). The germline gives CDR1 MNHEY, CDR2 SMNVEV (reference sequence). The CDR3 consists of 18 residues. Here the CDR3 DNA reads TGTGCCAGCAGCTTATCAGGCAGGGATGTATATAGCAATCAGCCCCAGCATTTT. This translates into CASSLSGRDVYSNQPQHF.

The chain uses TRBV5-1 and TRBJ1-2, with D uncertain. The CDR3 totals 14 residues. Germline V CDR1 and CDR2: SGHRS, YFSETQ. V was pared by 0 bases and J by 7 bases, with 13 bases between. The CDR3 nucleotides are TGCGCCAGCAGCTTGGATGGTTTAGATCGTGGCTACACCTTC. It codes for CASSLDGLDRGYTF.

The rearrangement links TRBV5-4 to TRBJ2-2, with D perhaps TRBD2 (5 bases). Germline CDR1 is SGHNT and CDR2 is YYREEE (reference sequence). The CDR3 sequence is 14 residues long. Trimming stripped 8 bases from V and 4 bases from J, with 15 bases between. The CDR3 DNA follows: TGTGCCAGTAGGACTGGAGAGGGCACCGGGGAGCTGTTTTTT. Its translation: CASRTGEGTGELFF.

J is TRBJ2-7 and V is TRBV19, with a weak D call TRBD1 (5 bases). Trimming left V 7 bases short and J 6 bases short, with 16 bases between. Germline CDR1 LNHDA, CDR2 SQIVND (reference sequence). This CDR3 is 13 amino acids long. The CDR3 is CASKGSVSGEQYF. The CDR3 DNA reads as TGTGCCAGTAAGGGGTCGGTCAGTGGCGAGCAGTACTTC.

The rearrangement joins TRBV5-1 to TRBJ1-4, with D hard to call. The V end was cut by 4 bases, the J end by 0 bases, with 7 bases between. The CDR3 is 14 residues long. The germline V gene has CDR1 SGHRS and CDR2 YFSETQ. CDR3 amino acids: CASSPVATNEKLFF. CDR3 bases: TGCGCCAGCAGCCCGGTTGCAACTAATGAAAAACTGTTTTTT.

V usage is TRBV27 and J usage is TRBJ2-1; 7 bases agree with TRBD1. The V gene end was trimmed by 6 bases and the J gene end by 5 bases; junction bases not matched to a gene: 4. Germline V gives CDR1 MNHEY, CDR2 SMNVEV (reference sequence). CDR3 length equals 13 residues. The CDR3 nucleotides read TGTGCCAGCAGCCGCGACAGGGACAATGAGCAGTTCTTC. Protein product: CASSRDRDNEQFF.

V gene TRBV28 combines with J gene TRBJ2-7, with 8 bases lining up with TRBD1. The V gene's germline CDR1 is MDHEN and CDR2 SYDVKM. The trim removed 9 bases at V and 3 bases at J, leaving 10 bases unmatched. This CDR3 is 14 amino acids long. The CDR3 reads CASTTGGQNYEQYF. In DNA form, the CDR3 reads TGTGCCAGTACTACAGGGGGACAAAACTACGAGCAGTACTTC.